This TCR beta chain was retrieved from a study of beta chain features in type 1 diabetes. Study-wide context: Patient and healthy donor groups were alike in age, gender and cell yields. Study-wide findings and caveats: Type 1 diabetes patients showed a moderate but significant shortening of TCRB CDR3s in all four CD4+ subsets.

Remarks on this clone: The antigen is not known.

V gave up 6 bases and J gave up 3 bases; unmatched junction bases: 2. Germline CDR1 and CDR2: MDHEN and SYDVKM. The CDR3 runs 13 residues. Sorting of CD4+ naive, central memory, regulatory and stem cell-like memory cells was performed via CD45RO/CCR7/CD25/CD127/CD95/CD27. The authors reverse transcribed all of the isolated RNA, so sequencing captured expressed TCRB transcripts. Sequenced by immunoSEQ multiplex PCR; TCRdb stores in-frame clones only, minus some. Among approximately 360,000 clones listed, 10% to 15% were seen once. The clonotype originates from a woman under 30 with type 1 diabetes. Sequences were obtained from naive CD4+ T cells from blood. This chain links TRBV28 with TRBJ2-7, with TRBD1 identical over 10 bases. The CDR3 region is CASRTGGNYEQYF. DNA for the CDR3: TGTGCCAGCAGGACAGGGGGCAACTACGAGCAGTACTTC.